The rows below give T cell receptor beta chains drawn from one sample of a study of regulatory T cells in long-lasting Graves disease. TCRdb reprocessed the multiplex PCR reads via MiXCR and lists one record per CDR3 protein. Of roughly 490,000 distinct CDR3 sequences listed, 20% to 25% are singletons. The sample here was peripheral blood mononuclear cells (PBMCs), taken when the disease was refractory, from a patient treated with antithyroid drugs. These receptors were taken from a female donor with Graves disease. Both conserved end residues are part of each CDR3. D genes are given only for firm matches. Not all rows give a size; the values are once, few, many and, for expanded clones, a class.

CDR3nt,CDR3aa,j_gene,abundance,v_gene,d_gene
TGTGCCAGCAGAATAGGGGATGAAAAACTGTTTTTT,CASRIGDEKLFF,TRBJ1-4,few,TRBV12-3/TRBV12-4,NA
TGTGCCAGCAGCCCAGGACAGGGGTACGTGGAACTGTTTTTT,CASSPGQGYVELFF,TRBJ1-4,NA,TRBV9,TRBD1
TGCAGCGTTCCCTCACCCATGGGCTACGAGCAGTACTTC,CSVPSPMGYEQYF,TRBJ2-7,few,TRBV29-1,NA
TGTGCCTGGGCAGATATGACAGGGAAAGACACCTTC,CAWADMTGKDTF,TRBJ1-2,many,TRBV30,TRBD1
TGTGCCGGCCCGGGCCACTCCTACGAGCAGTACTTC,CAGPGHSYEQYF,TRBJ2-7,NA,TRBV19,NA
TGTGCCAGCAGTCTCCCCCTCTCTGGAAACACCATATATTTT,CASSLPLSGNTIYF,TRBJ1-3,many,TRBV28,NA
TGTGCCAGCAGTTTTTTCGGTGGCGGGACAGGGGAAAATGGCTACACCTTC,CASSFFGGGTGENGYTF,TRBJ1-2,NA,TRBV28,TRBD1
TGTGCCAGCAGCTCAACAGGGGAGGAGTATGAAAAACTGTTTTTT,CASSSTGEEYEKLFF,TRBJ1-4,many,TRBV7-2,TRBD1
TGTGCCAGCAGGCGAAACAGGGGAGCCTACGAGCAGTACTTC,CASRRNRGAYEQYF,TRBJ2-7,NA,TRBV13,TRBD1
TGTGCCAGCGACGGGGTTTTCAACTCTGGAGCCTACGAGCAGTACTTC,CASDGVFNSGAYEQYF,TRBJ2-7,many,TRBV6-1,NA